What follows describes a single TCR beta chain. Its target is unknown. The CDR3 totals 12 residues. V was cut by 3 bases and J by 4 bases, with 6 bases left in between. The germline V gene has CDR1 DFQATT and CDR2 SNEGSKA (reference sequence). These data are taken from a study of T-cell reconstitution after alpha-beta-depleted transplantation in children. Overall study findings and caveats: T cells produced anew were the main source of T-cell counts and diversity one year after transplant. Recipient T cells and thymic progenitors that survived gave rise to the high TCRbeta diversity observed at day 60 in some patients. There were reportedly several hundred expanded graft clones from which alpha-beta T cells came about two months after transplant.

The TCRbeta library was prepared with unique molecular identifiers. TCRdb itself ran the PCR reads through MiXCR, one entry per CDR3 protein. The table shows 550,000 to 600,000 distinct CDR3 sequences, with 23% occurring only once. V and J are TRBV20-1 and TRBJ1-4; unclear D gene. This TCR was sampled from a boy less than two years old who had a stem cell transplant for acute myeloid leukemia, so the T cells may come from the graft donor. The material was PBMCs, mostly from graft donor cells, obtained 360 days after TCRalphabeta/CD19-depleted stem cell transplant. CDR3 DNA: TGCAGTGCTAGTACTGATAATGAAAAACTGTTTTTT. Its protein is CSASTDNEKLFF.